Below, one TCR beta chain is given with its context. These data are taken from a study of blood T cell repertoires in COVID-19. Study in general: Acute and convalescent COVID-19 samples came from the United States, Italy and Spain. T cells, B-cell-depleted T cells, or PBMCs provided the cDNA or gDNA that served as material.

Sequenced by immunoSEQ multiplex PCR; TCRdb stores in-frame clones only, minus some. The table records about 150,000 clones, over 70% of them present only once. Sequenced input: peripheral blood. The receptor comes from a man in his sixties with acute or convalescent COVID-19.

This chain's CDR3 is CASSRRGQGEAFF. CDR3 DNA sequence: TGTGCCAGTAGCCGACGCGGACAGGGCGAAGCTTTCTTT. The chain is built from TRBV19 and TRBJ1-1, with 8 bases lining up with TRBD1. The V gene end was trimmed by 6 bases and the J gene end by 8 bases; junction bases not matched to a gene: 8. CDR3 length: 13 amino acids. CDR1 and CDR2 from the germline V gene are LNHDA and SQIVND (reference sequence).